This T cell receptor beta chain was retrieved from a study of early T cells in non-severe SARS-CoV-2 infection. TCRdb redid the calling of the 5' RACE reads with MiXCR, one entry per CDR3 protein. Of more than 65,000 distinct CDR3 sequences in the sample, more than 10% were seen once. V was pared by 6 bases and J by 7 bases, with 9 bases of the junction left unmatched. The CDR3 contains 14 residues. Per germline, CDR1 MNHGY and CDR2 SVAAGI. This clonotype was counted many times. Sequencing was performed on whole blood. The clonotype comes from an adult who was a healthcare worker with PCR-confirmed SARS-CoV-2 infection or an uninfected control (not recorded which). The chain has TRBV6-9 and TRBJ2-7; 10 nucleotides line up with TRBD1. In nucleotides, the CDR3 is TGTGCCAGCAGCTCCGGGACAGGGGCCAGGGAGCAGTACTTC. Translation gives CASSSGTGAREQYF.